This T cell receptor beta chain was captured in a study of blood T cell repertoires in COVID-19. Whole-study context: T cells, B-cell-depleted T cells, or PBMCs provided the cDNA or gDNA that served as material.

From germline, CDR1 is SGHTA and CDR2 FQGNSA. The CDR3 spans 15 residues. Deletions cut 5 bases from V and 3 bases from J, with 16 bases between. Data came from immunoSEQ multiplex PCR; TCRdb stores just in-frame clones and leaves some out. The data show approximately 190,000 clones, with 70% to 90% seen just once and roughly 5.6% held by the top ten. The chain couples TRBV7-2 to TRBJ1-1; D might be TRBD1 (5 bases). Sequenced: peripheral blood. The origin of this receptor is a man in his forties with active or convalescent COVID-19. CDR3 region: CASSPLLGGDTEAFF. The DNA of the CDR3 is TGTGCCAGCAGCCCCCTTTTGGGGGGAGACACTGAAGCTTTCTTT.